The 4 T cell receptor beta chains given below trace back to one sample, sequenced in a study of T cell changes during pregnancy in multiple sclerosis. TCRdb's table, derived via immunoSEQ multiplex PCR, lists solely in-frame clones and lacks some. The sample has around 57,000 clones; just over 90% are singletons. Here the sequenced sample was peripheral blood, taken in the second trimester of pregnancy. Source of these receptors: a female donor with multiple sclerosis, enrolled in a pregnancy study.

The chain combines TRBV6-4 with TRBJ2-1, with 11 bases lining up with TRBD2. This CDR3 is built from 15 residues. J lost 3 bases, V lost 4 bases, and 2 bases had no gene match. Per germline, CDR1 MRHNA and CDR2 SNTAGT. CDR3 sequence: CASSGGLAGYNEQFF. In nucleotides, the CDR3 is TGTGCCAGCAGTGGCGGACTAGCGGGCTACAATGAGCAGTTCTTC.

The chain carries TRBV10-1 and TRBJ2-1, with TRBD1 as a possible D gene (6 bases). Germline CDR1 WNHNN, CDR2 SYGVQD (reference sequence). The CDR3 is made up of 13 amino acids. The V end lost 3 bases, the J end lost 9 bases, and 12 bases lay between the germline ends. The CDR3 nucleotides read TGCGCCAGCAGTGATACAGGGTGGGGTGAGCAGTTCTTC. Protein product: CASSDTGWGEQFF.

The chain employs TRBV5-6 and TRBJ2-6; 8 bases fit TRBD1. Germline V gene lookup returns CDR1 SGHDT and CDR2 YYEEEE. The CDR3 consists of 16 residues. With V trimmed by 7 bases and J by 1 base, 7 bases remained unmatched. The CDR3 spells CASLDRGRSGANVLTF. The CDR3, as DNA: TGTGCCAGCCTCGACAGGGGAAGGTCTGGGGCCAACGTCCTGACTTTC.

The chain combines TRBV7-9 with TRBJ2-5; 7 nucleotides agree with TRBD1. CDR3 length: 16 amino acids. V lost 1 base to trimming and J lost 2 bases; unmatched junction nucleotides: 7. Germline V gene data show CDR1 as SEHNR and CDR2 as FQNEAQ (reference sequence). The CDR3 reads CASSLDGTATQETQYF. Written as DNA, the CDR3 is TGTGCCAGCAGCTTAGACGGGACAGCTACTCAAGAGACCCAGTACTTC.